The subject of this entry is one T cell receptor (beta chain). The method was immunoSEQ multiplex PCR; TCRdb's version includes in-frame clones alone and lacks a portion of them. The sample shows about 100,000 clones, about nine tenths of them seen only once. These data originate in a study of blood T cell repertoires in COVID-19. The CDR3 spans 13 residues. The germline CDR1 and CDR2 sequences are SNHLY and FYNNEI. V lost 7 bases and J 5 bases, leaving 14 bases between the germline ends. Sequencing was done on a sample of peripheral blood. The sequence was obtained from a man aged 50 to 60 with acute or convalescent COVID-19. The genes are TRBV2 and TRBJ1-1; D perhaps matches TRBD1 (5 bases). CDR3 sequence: CASTRGWGTEAFF. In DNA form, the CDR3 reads TGTGCCAGCACCCGGGGGTGGGGGACTGAAGCTTTCTTT. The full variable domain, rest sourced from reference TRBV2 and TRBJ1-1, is EPEVTQTPSHQVTQMGQEVILRCVPISNHLYFYWYRQILGQKVEFLVSFYNNEISEKSEIFDDQFSVERPDGSNFTLKIRSTKLEDSAMYFCASTRGWGTEAFFGQGTRLTVV.